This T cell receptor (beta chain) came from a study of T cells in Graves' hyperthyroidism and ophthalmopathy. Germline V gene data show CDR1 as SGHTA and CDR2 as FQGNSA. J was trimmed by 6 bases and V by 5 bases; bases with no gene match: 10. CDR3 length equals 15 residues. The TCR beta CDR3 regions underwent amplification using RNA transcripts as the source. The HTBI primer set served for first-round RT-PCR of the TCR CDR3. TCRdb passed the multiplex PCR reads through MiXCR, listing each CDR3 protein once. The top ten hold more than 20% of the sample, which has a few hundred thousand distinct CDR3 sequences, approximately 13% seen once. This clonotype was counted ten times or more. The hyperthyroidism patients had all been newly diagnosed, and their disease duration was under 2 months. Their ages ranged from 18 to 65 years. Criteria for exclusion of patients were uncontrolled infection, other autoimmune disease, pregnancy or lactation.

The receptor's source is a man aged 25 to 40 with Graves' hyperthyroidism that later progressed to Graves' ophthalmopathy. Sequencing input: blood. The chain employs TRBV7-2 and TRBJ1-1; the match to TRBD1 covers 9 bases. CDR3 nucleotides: TGTGCCAGCAGCCGGATCGGACAGGGGATGGCTGAAGCTTTCTTT. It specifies CASSRIGQGMAEAFF.